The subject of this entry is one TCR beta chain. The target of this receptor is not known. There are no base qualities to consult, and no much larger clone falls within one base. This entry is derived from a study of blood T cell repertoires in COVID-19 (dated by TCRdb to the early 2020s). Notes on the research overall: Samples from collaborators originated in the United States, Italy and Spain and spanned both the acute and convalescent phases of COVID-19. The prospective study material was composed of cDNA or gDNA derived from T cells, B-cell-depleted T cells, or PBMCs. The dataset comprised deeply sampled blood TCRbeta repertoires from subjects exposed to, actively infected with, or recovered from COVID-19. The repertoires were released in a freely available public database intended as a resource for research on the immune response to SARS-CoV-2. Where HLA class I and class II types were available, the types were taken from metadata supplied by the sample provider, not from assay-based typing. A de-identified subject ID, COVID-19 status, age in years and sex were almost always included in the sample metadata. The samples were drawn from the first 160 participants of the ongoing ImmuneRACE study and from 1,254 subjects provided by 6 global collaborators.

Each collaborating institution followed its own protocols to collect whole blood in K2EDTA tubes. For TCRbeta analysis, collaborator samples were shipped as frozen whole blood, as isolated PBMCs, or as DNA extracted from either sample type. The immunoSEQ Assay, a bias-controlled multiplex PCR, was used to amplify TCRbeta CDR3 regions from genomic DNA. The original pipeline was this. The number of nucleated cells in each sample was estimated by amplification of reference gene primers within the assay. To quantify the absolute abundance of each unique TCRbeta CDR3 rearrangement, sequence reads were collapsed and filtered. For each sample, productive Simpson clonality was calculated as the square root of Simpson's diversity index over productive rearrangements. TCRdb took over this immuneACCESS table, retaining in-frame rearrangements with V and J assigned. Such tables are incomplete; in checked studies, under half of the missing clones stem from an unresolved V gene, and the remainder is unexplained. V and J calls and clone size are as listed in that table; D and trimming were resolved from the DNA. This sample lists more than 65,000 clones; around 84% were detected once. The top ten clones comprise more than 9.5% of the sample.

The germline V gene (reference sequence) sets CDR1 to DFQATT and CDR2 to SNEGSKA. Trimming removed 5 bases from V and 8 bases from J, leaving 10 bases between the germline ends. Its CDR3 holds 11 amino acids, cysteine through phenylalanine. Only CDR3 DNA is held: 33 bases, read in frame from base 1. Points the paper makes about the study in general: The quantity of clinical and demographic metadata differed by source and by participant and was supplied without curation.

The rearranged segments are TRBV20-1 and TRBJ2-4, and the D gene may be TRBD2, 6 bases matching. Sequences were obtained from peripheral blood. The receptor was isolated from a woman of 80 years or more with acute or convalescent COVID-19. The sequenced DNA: TGCAGTGCTCTCCGCGGGGACATTCAGTACTTC. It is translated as CSALRGDIQYF.